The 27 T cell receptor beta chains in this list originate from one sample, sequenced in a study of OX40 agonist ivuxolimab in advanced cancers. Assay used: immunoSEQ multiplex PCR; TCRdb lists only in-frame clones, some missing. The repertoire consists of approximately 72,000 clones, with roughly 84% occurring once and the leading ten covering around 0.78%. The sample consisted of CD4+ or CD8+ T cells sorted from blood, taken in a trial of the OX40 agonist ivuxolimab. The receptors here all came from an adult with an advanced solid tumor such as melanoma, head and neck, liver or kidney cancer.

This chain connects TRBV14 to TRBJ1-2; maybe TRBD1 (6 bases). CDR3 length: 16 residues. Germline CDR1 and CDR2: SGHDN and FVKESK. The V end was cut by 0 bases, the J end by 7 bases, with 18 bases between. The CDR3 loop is CASSQDRGARGSGYTF. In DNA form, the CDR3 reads TGTGCCAGCAGCCAAGATCGGGGGGCCAGGGGTAGTGGCTACACCTTC.

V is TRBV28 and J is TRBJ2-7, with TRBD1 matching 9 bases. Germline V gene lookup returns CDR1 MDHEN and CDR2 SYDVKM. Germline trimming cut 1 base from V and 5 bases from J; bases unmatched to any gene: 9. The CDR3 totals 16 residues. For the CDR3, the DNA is TGTGCCAGCAGTTTATTCGGACAGGGGACGGCGGACGAGCAGTACTTC. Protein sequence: CASSLFGQGTADEQYF.

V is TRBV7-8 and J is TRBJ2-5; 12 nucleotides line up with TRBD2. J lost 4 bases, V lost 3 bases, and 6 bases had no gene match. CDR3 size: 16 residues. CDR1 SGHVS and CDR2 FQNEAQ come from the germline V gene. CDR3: CASSFTSGGQGETQYF. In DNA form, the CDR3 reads TGTGCCAGCAGCTTCACTAGCGGGGGGCAGGGAGAGACCCAGTACTTC.

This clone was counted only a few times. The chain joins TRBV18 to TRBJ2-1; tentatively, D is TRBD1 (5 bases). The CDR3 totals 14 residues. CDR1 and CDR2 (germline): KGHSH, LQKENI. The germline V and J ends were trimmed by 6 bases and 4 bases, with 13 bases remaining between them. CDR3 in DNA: TGTGCCAGCTCCCCTCAGACAGAGTACAATGAGCAGTTCTTC. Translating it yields CASSPQTEYNEQFF.

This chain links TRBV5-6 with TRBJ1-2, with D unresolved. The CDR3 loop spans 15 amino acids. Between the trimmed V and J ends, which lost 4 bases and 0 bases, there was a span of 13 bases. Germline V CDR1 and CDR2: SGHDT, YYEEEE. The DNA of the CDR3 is TGTGCCAGCAGCCCCCCCTCCAGACCTAACTATGGCTACACCTTC. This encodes CASSPPSRPNYGYTF.

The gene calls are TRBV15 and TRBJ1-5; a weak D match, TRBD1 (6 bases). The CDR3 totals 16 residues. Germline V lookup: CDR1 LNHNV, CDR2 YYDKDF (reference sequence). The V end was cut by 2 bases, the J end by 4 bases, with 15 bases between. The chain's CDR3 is CATSRLQTGNNQPQHF. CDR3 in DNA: TGTGCCACCAGCAGACTACAGACAGGAAATAATCAGCCCCAGCATTTT.

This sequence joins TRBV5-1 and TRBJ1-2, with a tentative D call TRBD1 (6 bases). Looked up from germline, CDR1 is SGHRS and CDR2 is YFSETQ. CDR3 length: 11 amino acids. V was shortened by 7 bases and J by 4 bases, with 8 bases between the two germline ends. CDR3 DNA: TGCGCCAGCCGGGACACCTATGGCTACACCTTC. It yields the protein CASRDTYGYTF.

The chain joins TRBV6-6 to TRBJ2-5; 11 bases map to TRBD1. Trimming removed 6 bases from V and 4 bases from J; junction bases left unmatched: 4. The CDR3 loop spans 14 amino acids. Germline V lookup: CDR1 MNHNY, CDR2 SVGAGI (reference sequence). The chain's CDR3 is CASRTGTGGETQYF. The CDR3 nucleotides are TGTGCCAGCAGGACTGGGACAGGGGGAGAGACCCAGTACTTC.

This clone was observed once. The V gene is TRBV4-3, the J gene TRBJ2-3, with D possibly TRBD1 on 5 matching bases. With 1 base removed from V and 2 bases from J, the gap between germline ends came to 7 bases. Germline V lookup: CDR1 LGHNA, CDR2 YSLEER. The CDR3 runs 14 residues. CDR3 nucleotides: TGCGCCAGCAGCCAAGGACAGTTCACAGATACGCAGTATTTT. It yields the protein CASSQGQFTDTQYF.

The CDR3: CSARLSGNTIYF. The CDR3 DNA follows: TGCAGCGCTCGTCTCTCTGGAAACACCATATATTTT. The V call is TRBV29-1, the J call TRBJ1-3, with no clear D. CDR3 size: 12 residues. Germline CDR1 SQVTM, CDR2 ANQGSEA. With 7 bases removed from V and 0 bases from J, the gap between germline ends came to 7 bases.

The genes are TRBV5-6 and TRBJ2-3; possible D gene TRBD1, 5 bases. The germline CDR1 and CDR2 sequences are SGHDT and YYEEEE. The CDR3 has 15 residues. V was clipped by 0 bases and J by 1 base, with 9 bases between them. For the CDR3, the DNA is TGTGCCAGCAGCTTGGACAGGACCGGCACAGATACGCAGTATTTT. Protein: CASSLDRTGTDTQYF.

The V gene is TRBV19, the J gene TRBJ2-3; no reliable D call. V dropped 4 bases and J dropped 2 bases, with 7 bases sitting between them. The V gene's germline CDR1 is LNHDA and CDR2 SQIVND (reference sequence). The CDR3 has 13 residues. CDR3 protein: CASSRAITDTQYF. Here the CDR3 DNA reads TGTGCCAGTAGTAGGGCTATCACAGATACGCAGTATTTT.

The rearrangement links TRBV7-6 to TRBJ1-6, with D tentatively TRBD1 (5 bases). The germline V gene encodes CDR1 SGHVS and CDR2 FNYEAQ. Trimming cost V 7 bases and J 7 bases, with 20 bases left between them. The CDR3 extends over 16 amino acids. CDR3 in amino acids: CASTNNGGYWNSPLHF. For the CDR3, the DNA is TGTGCCAGCACCAATAATGGGGGGTATTGGAATTCACCCCTCCACTTT. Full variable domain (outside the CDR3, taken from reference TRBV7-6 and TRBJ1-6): GAGVSQSPRYKVTKRGQDVALRCDPISGHVSLYWYRQALGQGPEFLTYFNYEAQQDKSGLPNDRFSAERPEGSISTLTIQRTEQRDSAMYRCASTNNGGYWNSPLHFGNGTRLTVT.

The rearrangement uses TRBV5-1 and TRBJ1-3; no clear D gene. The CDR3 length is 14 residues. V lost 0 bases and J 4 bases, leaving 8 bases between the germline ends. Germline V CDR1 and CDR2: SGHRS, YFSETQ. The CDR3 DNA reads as TGCGCCAGCAGCTTGGGCGAGCAGGGAAACACCATATATTTT. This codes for CASSLGEQGNTIYF.

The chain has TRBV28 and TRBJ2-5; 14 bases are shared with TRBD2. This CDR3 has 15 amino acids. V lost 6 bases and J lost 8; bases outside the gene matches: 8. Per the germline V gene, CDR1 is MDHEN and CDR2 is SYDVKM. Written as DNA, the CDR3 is TGTGCCAGCAGCCGCGGACTAGCGGGAGGCCTCACCCAGTACTTC. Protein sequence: CASSRGLAGGLTQYF.

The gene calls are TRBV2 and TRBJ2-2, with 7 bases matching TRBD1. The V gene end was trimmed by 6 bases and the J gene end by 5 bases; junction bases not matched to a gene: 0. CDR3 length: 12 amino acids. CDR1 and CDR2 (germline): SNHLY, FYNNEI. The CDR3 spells CASRDRTGELFF. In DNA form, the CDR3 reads TGTGCCAGCAGGGACAGGACCGGGGAGCTGTTTTTT.

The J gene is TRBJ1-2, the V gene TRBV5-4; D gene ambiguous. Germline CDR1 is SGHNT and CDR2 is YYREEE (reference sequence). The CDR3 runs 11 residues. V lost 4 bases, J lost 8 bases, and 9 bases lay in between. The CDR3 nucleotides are TGTGCCAGCAGCCCTGGGATAGGCTACACCTTC. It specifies CASSPGIGYTF.

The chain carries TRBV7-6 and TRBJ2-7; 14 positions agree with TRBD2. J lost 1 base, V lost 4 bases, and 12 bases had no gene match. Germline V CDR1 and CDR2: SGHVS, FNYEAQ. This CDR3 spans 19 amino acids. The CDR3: CASSSKSSRTSGGSYEQYF. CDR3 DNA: TGTGCCAGCAGCTCCAAATCGAGTAGGACTAGCGGGGGGTCCTACGAGCAGTACTTC.

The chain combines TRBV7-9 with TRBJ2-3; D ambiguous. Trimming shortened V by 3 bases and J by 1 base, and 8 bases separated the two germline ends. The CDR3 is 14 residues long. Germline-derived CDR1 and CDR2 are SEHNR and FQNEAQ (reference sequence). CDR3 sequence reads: CASSFSGGTDTQYF. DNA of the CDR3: TGTGCCAGCAGCTTTTCTGGGGGCACAGATACGCAGTATTTT. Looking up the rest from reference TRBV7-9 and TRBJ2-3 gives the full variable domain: DTGVSQNPRHKITKRGQNVTFRCDPISEHNRLYWYRQTLGQGPEFLTYFQNEAQLEKSRLLSDRFSAERPKGSFSTLEIQRTEQGDSAMYLCASSFSGGTDTQYFGPGTRLTVL.

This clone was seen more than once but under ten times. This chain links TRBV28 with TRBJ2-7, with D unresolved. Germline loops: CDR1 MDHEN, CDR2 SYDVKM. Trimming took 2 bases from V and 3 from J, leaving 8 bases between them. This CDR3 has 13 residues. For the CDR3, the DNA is TGTGCCAGCAGTTTAACAGAACACTACGAGCAGTACTTC. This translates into CASSLTEHYEQYF.

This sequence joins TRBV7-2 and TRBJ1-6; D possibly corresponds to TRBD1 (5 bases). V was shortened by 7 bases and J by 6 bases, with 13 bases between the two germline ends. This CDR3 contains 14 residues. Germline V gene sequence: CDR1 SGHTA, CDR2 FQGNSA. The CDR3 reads CASTFRGSNSPLHF. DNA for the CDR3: TGTGCCAGCACCTTTAGGGGCTCTAATTCACCCCTCCACTTT.

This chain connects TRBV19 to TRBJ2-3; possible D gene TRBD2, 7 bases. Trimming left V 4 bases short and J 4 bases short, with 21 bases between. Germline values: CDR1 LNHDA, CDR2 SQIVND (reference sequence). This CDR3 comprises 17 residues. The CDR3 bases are TGTGCCAGTAGTACGGGGGGCAGGGTGCGAGCGGCAGATACGCAGTATTTT. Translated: CASSTGGRVRAADTQYF.

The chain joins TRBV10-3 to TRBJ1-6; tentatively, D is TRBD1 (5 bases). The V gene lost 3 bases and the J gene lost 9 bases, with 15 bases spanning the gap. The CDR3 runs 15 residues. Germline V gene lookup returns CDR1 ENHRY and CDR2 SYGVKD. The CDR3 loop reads CAISEGPGGVSPLHF. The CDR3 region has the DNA TGTGCCATCAGTGAAGGGCCAGGAGGGGTTTCACCCCTCCACTTT.

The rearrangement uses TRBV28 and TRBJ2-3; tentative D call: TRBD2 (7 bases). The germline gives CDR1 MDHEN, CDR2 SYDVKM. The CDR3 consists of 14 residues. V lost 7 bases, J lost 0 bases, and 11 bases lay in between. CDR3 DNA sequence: TGTGCCAGCAACCGGGGGGCTAGCACAGATACGCAGTATTTT. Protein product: CASNRGASTDTQYF.

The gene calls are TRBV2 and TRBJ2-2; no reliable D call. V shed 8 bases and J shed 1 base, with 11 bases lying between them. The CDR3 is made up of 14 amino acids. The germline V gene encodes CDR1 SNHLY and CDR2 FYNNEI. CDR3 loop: CASSTRVNTGELFF. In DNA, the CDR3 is TGTGCCAGCTCAACTCGGGTGAACACCGGGGAGCTGTTTTTT.

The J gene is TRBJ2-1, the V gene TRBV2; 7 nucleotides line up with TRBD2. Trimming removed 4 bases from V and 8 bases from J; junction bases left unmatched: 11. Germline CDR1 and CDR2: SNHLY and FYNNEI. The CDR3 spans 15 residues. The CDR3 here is CASSVGAGPGDEQFF. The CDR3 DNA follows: TGTGCCAGCAGTGTGGGAGCGGGGCCGGGAGATGAGCAGTTCTTC.

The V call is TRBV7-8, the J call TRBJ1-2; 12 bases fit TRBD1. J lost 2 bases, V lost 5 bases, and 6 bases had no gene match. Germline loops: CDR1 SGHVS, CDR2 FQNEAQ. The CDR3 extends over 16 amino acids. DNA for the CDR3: TGTGCCAGCAGCCGGGACAGGGGGCTCATAAACTATGGCTACACCTTC. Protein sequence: CASSRDRGLINYGYTF.